A selection of T cell receptor beta chains follows, all from one sample in a study of T-cell memory formation after mild COVID-19. TCRdb re-derived calls from the 5' RACE reads in MiXCR, one entry per CDR3 protein. The table includes fewer than 200,000 distinct CDR3 sequences, 15% to 20% detected once. The sample taken for sequencing was PBMCs or a T cell subset sorted from them (not recorded which). The receptors here all came from a man aged 18 to 35 who had mild COVID-19 (a few samples of this study predate the infection). Cell type and time point are not known. CDR3s include the opening cysteine and the closing phenylalanine or tryptophan. A D gene is named only where the DNA matches it firmly. The size entry is marked missing in some rows and otherwise reads once, few, many or a size class.

v_gene	abundance	j_gene	d_gene	CDR3aa	CDR3nt
TRBV12-3/TRBV12-4	many	TRBJ1-5	.	CASSLRGLQPQHF	TGTGCCAGCAGCTTGAGGGGCCTTCAGCCCCAGCATTTT
TRBV9	many	TRBJ1-3	.	CASRSGVGNTIYF	TGTGCCAGCAGATCAGGGGTAGGAAACACCATATATTTT
TRBV29-1	few	TRBJ2-5	.	CSVRGNGHQETQYF	TGCAGCGTGAGGGGCAACGGACACCAAGAGACCCAGTACTTC
TRBV5-5	.	TRBJ2-2	.	CASSPNSEAGELFF	TGTGCCAGCAGCCCGAATTCGGAGGCCGGGGAGCTGTTTTTT
TRBV5-1	few	TRBJ2-7	.	CASSFGGGASYEQYF	TGCGCCAGCAGCTTTGGAGGGGGGGCCTCCTACGAGCAGTACTTC
TRBV7-9	once	TRBJ2-1	TRBD2	CASRLAGVSYNEQFF	TGTGCCAGCAGGCTAGCGGGAGTCTCCTACAATGAGCAGTTCTTC
TRBV30	few	TRBJ1-5	.	CAWSVQDNQPQHF	TGTGCCTGGAGTGTACAGGACAATCAGCCCCAGCATTTT
TRBV20-1	.	TRBJ1-1	TRBD1	CSARRTGNTEAFF	TGCAGTGCTAGAAGGACAGGGAACACTGAAGCTTTCTTT
TRBV5-1	.	TRBJ2-1	TRBD1	CASSFSTGGQFF	TGCGCCAGCAGCTTTTCGACAGGGGGGCAGTTCTTC
TRBV29-1	few	TRBJ2-7	TRBD1	CSASGTGLGEQYF	TGCAGCGCCTCCGGGACAGGCCTGGGCGAGCAGTACTTC
TRBV18	few	TRBJ2-1	.	CAASSGYNEQFF	TGTGCAGCGTCCTCTGGGTACAATGAGCAGTTCTTC
TRBV7-9	.	TRBJ1-6	.	CASSSRQNSPLHF	TGTGCCAGCAGCTCCCGACAGAATTCACCCCTCCACTTT
TRBV6-2/TRBV6-3	.	TRBJ1-5	.	CASSRSYRASNQPQHF	TGTGCCAGCAGTCGCAGCTACAGGGCTAGCAATCAGCCCCAGCATTTT
TRBV6-5	.	TRBJ1-2	.	CASSYSGVGYTF	TGTGCCAGCAGTTACTCGGGAGTAGGCTACACCTTC
TRBV7-3	.	TRBJ2-3	TRBD2	CASSRTSGGEDTQYF	TGTGCCAGCAGCCGGACTAGCGGGGGGGAAGATACGCAGTATTTT
TRBV2	once	TRBJ1-3	.	CASSTGNTIYF	TGTGCCAGCAGTACAGGAAACACCATATATTTT
TRBV5-1	.	TRBJ2-7	TRBD1	CASSPDRGLVGEQYF	TGCGCCAGCAGCCCGGACAGGGGGCTAGTGGGGGAGCAGTACTTC
TRBV7-2	.	TRBJ1-1	.	CASSLAPAGISEAFF	TGTGCCAGCAGCTTAGCACCGGCGGGGATCTCTGAAGCTTTCTTT
TRBV7-2	.	TRBJ1-5	.	CASSLVVSERPQHF	TGTGCCAGCAGCTTAGTGGTCAGCGAAAGGCCCCAGCATTTT
TRBV12-3/TRBV12-4	.	TRBJ2-1	TRBD1	CASSVSQGIRFF	TGTGCCAGCAGTGTTTCACAGGGGATTCGGTTCTTC
TRBV7-9	.	TRBJ1-1	.	CASSLHAGMNTEAFF	TGTGCCAGCAGCTTACACGCAGGGATGAACACTGAAGCTTTCTTT
TRBV5-6	.	TRBJ1-2	TRBD1	CASSSGQGIYGYTF	TGTGCCAGCAGCTCCGGACAGGGGATCTATGGCTACACCTTC
TRBV4-1	.	TRBJ2-5	.	CASSQPGEEVQYF	TGCGCCAGCAGCCAACCTGGAGAGGAGGTCCAGTACTTC
TRBV3-1	.	TRBJ2-3	TRBD2	CASSQVWPAGGPQDTQYF	TGTGCCAGCAGCCAAGTCTGGCCGGCGGGGGGGCCCCAGGATACGCAGTATTTT
TRBV6-6	few	TRBJ1-6	.	CASSSRRGVIYNSPLHF	TGTGCCAGCAGTTCCCGGAGGGGAGTAATCTATAATTCACCCCTCCACTTT
TRBV20-1	.	TRBJ1-2	TRBD1	CSARGDRGSYGYTF	TGCAGTGCTAGAGGGGACAGGGGTAGCTATGGCTACACCTTC
TRBV5-1	few	TRBJ2-2	TRBD1	CASRKGQGAFTGELFF	TGCGCCAGCAGAAAGGGACAGGGGGCTTTCACCGGGGAGCTGTTTTTT
TRBV7-2	.	TRBJ1-2	TRBD1	CASSPRRQGYYGYTF	TGTGCCAGCAGCCCTCGTCGACAGGGATACTATGGCTACACCTTC
TRBV7-6	few	TRBJ2-5	.	CASSLAGTKTQYF	TGTGCCAGCAGCTTAGCAGGGACGAAGACCCAGTACTTC
TRBV2	few	TRBJ2-1	.	CASRGLDSYNEQFF	TGTGCCAGCAGGGGTTTGGACTCCTACAATGAGCAGTTCTTC
TRBV5-1	.	TRBJ1-2	.	CASGSGANYGYTF	TGCGCCAGCGGTTCAGGGGCTAACTATGGCTACACCTTC
TRBV6-6	few	TRBJ2-3	TRBD2	CASALAGGGDTQYF	TGTGCCAGCGCACTAGCGGGGGGAGGTGATACGCAGTATTTT
TRBV4-3	.	TRBJ2-4	.	CASSQGGIQYF	TGCGCCAGCAGCCAAGGGGGCATTCAGTACTTC
TRBV5-6	.	TRBJ1-2	.	CASSFYSRRSYGYTF	TGTGCCAGCAGCTTCTACAGCCGGCGGAGCTATGGCTACACCTTC
TRBV5-6	few	TRBJ1-1	.	CASSRPGTNTEAFF	TGTGCCAGCAGCCGTCCGGGGACGAACACTGAAGCTTTCTTT
TRBV4-1	few	TRBJ1-4	.	CASSQESRGTNEKLFF	TGCGCCAGCAGCCAAGAGAGCAGGGGAACTAATGAAAAACTGTTTTTT